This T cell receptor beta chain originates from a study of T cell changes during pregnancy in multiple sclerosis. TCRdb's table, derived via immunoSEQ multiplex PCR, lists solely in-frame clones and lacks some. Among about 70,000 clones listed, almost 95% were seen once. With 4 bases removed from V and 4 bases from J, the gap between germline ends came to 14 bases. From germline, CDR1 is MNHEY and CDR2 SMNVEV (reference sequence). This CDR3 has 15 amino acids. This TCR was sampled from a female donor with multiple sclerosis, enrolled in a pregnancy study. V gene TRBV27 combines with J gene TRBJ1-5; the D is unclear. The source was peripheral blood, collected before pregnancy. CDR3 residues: CASSWSHASNQPQHF. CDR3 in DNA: TGTGCCAGCAGTTGGTCACACGCCTCAAATCAGCCCCAGCATTTT.